These 24 T cell receptor beta chains share one sample of origin, sequenced in a study of early T cells in non-severe SARS-CoV-2 infection. MiXCR, applied by TCRdb to the 5' RACE reads, yields one record per CDR3 protein. The sample lists 84,000 or so distinct CDR3 sequences, 11% to 15% occurring once. The sample comprised whole blood. Receptors were obtained from an adult who was a healthcare worker with PCR-confirmed SARS-CoV-2 infection or an uninfected control (not recorded which).

This clonotype was found a few times. The chain uses TRBV11-1 and TRBJ1-2, with no clear D. Deletions cut 1 base from V and 7 bases from J, with 16 bases between. Germline CDR1 is SGHAT and CDR2 is FQDESV (reference sequence). This CDR3 contains 15 residues. CDR3 sequence: CASSLGGEGYSGYTF. The CDR3 DNA reads TGTGCCAGCAGCTTAGGAGGAGAGGGATATTCTGGCTACACCTTC.

DNA of the CDR3: TGTGCCAGCAGCCCCCTATCCAATGAGCAGTTCTTC. Protein sequence: CASSPLSNEQFF. The chain employs TRBV7-9 and TRBJ2-1; D gene uncertain. The germline CDR1 and CDR2 sequences are SEHNR and FQNEAQ (reference sequence). The CDR3 has 12 residues. V was cut by 5 bases and J by 6 bases, with 8 bases left in between.

This clonotype showed up many times. The V gene is TRBV5-1, the J gene TRBJ1-6, with D perhaps matching TRBD1 (5 bases). The CDR3 runs 13 residues. Per the germline V gene, CDR1 is SGHRS and CDR2 is YFSETQ. The germline V and J ends were trimmed by 0 bases and 9 bases, with 7 bases remaining between them. CDR3 residues: CASSLAGGSPLHF. The CDR3 coding sequence is TGCGCCAGCAGCTTGGCCGGGGGTTCACCCCTCCACTTT.

The V gene is TRBV7-9, the J gene TRBJ1-2, with no clear D. The germline CDR1 and CDR2 sequences are SEHNR and FQNEAQ (reference sequence). The CDR3 is 14 residues long. Between the trimmed V and J ends, which lost 1 base and 7 bases, there was a span of 13 bases. For the CDR3, the DNA is TGTGCCAGCAGCTTAGGGCGAGAGATGGCTGGCTACACCTTC. Translating it yields CASSLGREMAGYTF.

This clonotype was detected many times. The chain carries TRBV12-3 or TRBV12-4 and TRBJ2-1, with a possible D match to TRBD1 (5 bases). The CDR3 is 12 residues long. V was cut by 2 bases and J by 8 bases, with 7 bases left in between. CDR3 sequence: CASSLRGHEQFF. The CDR3 DNA sequence: TGTGCCAGCAGTTTAAGGGGTCATGAGCAGTTCTTC.

The chain recombines TRBV2 with TRBJ1-5; D not resolved. Germline V gives CDR1 SNHLY, CDR2 FYNNEI. Trimming took 5 bases from V and 3 from J, leaving 11 bases between them. There are 14 residues in the CDR3. The CDR3 spells CASSPLRNNQPQHF. CDR3 in DNA: TGTGCCAGCAGTCCGCTACGGAACAATCAGCCCCAGCATTTT.

The J gene is TRBJ2-5, the V gene TRBV2; 7 positions match TRBD1. Germline CDR1 is SNHLY and CDR2 is FYNNEI. This CDR3 comprises 15 residues. The V gene end was trimmed by 7 bases and the J gene end by 2 bases; junction bases not matched to a gene: 10. The CDR3 spells CASIYGTARQETQYF. For the CDR3, the DNA is TGTGCCAGCATCTACGGGACAGCGAGACAAGAGACCCAGTACTTC.

This sequence joins TRBV24-1 and TRBJ2-7; maybe TRBD2 (5 bases). This CDR3 has 12 residues. V lost 3 bases to trimming and J lost 7 bases, with 9 bases between them. Germline CDR1 reads KGHDR; CDR2 reads SFDVKD. CDR3 sequence (DNA): TGTGCCACCAGTGATCCACTAGGTGAGCAGTACTTC. Translating it yields CATSDPLGEQYF.

V and J are TRBV10-3 and TRBJ2-1; a possible D gene is TRBD2 (6 bases). CDR1 and CDR2 from the germline V gene are ENHRY and SYGVKD. V lost 10 bases, J lost 8 bases, and 18 bases lay in between. This CDR3 comprises 13 residues. CDR3 region: CATGRVPGDEQFF. The CDR3 nucleotides read TGTGCCACCGGCCGTGTCCCGGGGGATGAGCAGTTCTTC.

The gene calls are TRBV3-1 and TRBJ2-3, with D possibly TRBD2 on 7 matching bases. Trimming pared 1 base from V and 2 bases from J, leaving 10 bases between. The CDR3 length is 15 residues. In germline, CDR1 is LGHDT, CDR2 YNNKEL (reference sequence). The CDR3 coding sequence is TGTGCCAGCAGCCAAGCGGGGGGCGACACAGATACGCAGTATTTT. It translates to CASSQAGGDTDTQYF.

This clonotype was seen only a few times. The chain carries TRBV6-6 and TRBJ1-5, with TRBD1 matching 11 bases. The CDR3 is 16 residues long. Germline V CDR1 and CDR2: MNHNY, SVGAGI (reference sequence). The ends lost 0 bases at V and 5 bases at J; junction bases unmatched: 3. The CDR3 region is CASSYSWTGGDQPQHF. CDR3 DNA: TGTGCCAGCAGTTACTCTTGGACAGGGGGCGATCAGCCCCAGCATTTT.

This clonotype was counted at least ten times. V is TRBV30 and J is TRBJ1-2, with a weak D call TRBD1 (6 bases). CDR3 size: 12 residues. Trimming pared 2 bases from V and 5 bases from J, leaving 9 bases between. Per the germline V gene, CDR1 is GTSNPN and CDR2 is SVGIG (reference sequence). The CDR3: CAWSSQGYGYTF. For the CDR3, the DNA is TGTGCCTGGAGTTCACAGGGATATGGCTACACCTTC.

This clonotype was recorded many times. The rearrangement links TRBV3-1 to TRBJ2-1, with 10 bases matching TRBD2. The CDR3 sequence is 18 residues long. The V gene end was trimmed by 0 bases and the J gene end by 6 bases; junction bases not matched to a gene: 11. CDR1 LGHDT and CDR2 YNNKEL come from the germline V gene (reference sequence). This CDR3 reads CASSQESGGAWAGNEQFF. In nucleotides, the CDR3 is TGTGCCAGCAGCCAAGAGAGCGGGGGGGCGTGGGCAGGCAATGAGCAGTTCTTC.

The V and J genes are TRBV7-8 and TRBJ1-2; maybe TRBD1 (5 bases). CDR1 SGHVS and CDR2 FQNEAQ come from the germline V gene. The CDR3 is 13 residues long. The V end lost 1 base, the J end lost 10 bases, and 13 bases lay between the germline ends. Written as DNA, the CDR3 is TGTGCCAGCAGCTTAGATTCGGGACGGTTCTACACCTTC. It is translated as CASSLDSGRFYTF.

The chain uses TRBV7-9 and TRBJ2-7; possible D gene TRBD2, 6 bases. V shed 1 base and J shed 12 bases, with 13 bases lying between them. Germline V lookup: CDR1 SEHNR, CDR2 FQNEAQ (reference sequence). The CDR3 extends over 12 amino acids. This CDR3 reads CASSLEEGSPYF. As DNA, the CDR3 is TGTGCCAGCAGCTTAGAGGAGGGCAGTCCGTACTTC. Complete variable domain (other parts from reference TRBV7-9 and TRBJ2-7): DTGVSQNPRHKITKRGQNVTFRCDPISEHNRLYWYRQTLGQGPEFLTYFQNEAQLEKSRLLSDRFSAERPKGSFSTLEIQRTEQGDSAMYLCASSLEEGSPYFGPGTRLTVT.

V gene TRBV2 combines with J gene TRBJ2-1, with 7 positions matching TRBD1. The germline CDR1 and CDR2 sequences are SNHLY and FYNNEI. The V and J ends lost 6 bases and 10 bases, in that order; junction bases with no gene match: 15. This CDR3 has 15 amino acids. The chain's CDR3 is CASSGDSRLDPEQFF. The CDR3 nucleotides read TGTGCCAGCAGCGGGGACAGCCGCCTGGATCCGGAGCAGTTCTTC.

This clonotype was counted a few times. This chain joins TRBV2 and TRBJ2-3; 7 bases are shared with TRBD1. The CDR3 is made up of 16 amino acids. The germline V gene has CDR1 SNHLY and CDR2 FYNNEI. J lost 0 bases, V lost 6 bases, and 9 bases had no gene match. CDR3 in amino acids: CASRPDRVTSTDTQYF. CDR3 sequence (DNA): TGTGCCAGCAGGCCCGACAGGGTGACTAGCACAGATACGCAGTATTTT.

This clonotype was seen a handful of times. This chain links TRBV5-1 with TRBJ2-1; a possible D gene is TRBD1 (5 bases). Looked up from germline, CDR1 is SGHRS and CDR2 is YFSETQ. The CDR3 loop spans 15 amino acids. The germline V and J ends were trimmed by 1 base and 0 bases, with 8 bases remaining between them. CDR3: CASSLTGDSYNEQFF. The CDR3 bases are TGCGCCAGCAGCTTGACAGGAGACTCCTACAATGAGCAGTTCTTC.

CDR3 residues: CATSRDLGGARGADTQYF. CDR3 sequence (DNA): TGTGCCACCAGCAGAGATCTTGGGGGGGCCCGCGGTGCAGATACGCAGTATTTT. This sequence joins TRBV15 and TRBJ2-3; possibly TRBD2 for D (7 bases). Per germline, CDR1 LNHNV and CDR2 YYDKDF (reference sequence). V lost 0 bases to trimming and J lost 4 bases, with 20 bases between them. CDR3 length: 18 residues.

The chain employs TRBV4-2 and TRBJ1-2; D call uncertain. Germline CDR1 reads LGHNA; CDR2 reads YNFKEQ. The length of the CDR3 is 14 residues. The ends were cut back, 0 bases at V and 5 bases at J, with 10 bases in the middle. In nucleotides, the CDR3 is TGTGCCAGCAGCCAAGAGCCGCATACTTATGGCTACACCTTC. This gives the protein CASSQEPHTYGYTF.

In this sample, this clonotype turned up a few times. J is TRBJ1-6 and V is TRBV20-1, with D unclear. The CDR3 runs 13 residues. V was cut by 6 bases and J by 9 bases, with 15 bases left in between. Per germline, CDR1 DFQATT and CDR2 SNEGSKA (reference sequence). The CDR3 region is CSARTAWGSPLHF. CDR3 DNA sequence: TGCAGTGCCCGGACGGCTTGGGGTTCACCCCTCCACTTT.

A few counts support this clonotype. The rearrangement links TRBV6-1 to TRBJ2-7; D call uncertain. The CDR3 spans 15 residues. Germline CDR1 MNHNS, CDR2 SASEGT. The germline V and J ends were trimmed by 2 bases and 2 bases, with 13 bases remaining between them. The CDR3 reads CASSEWSGRTYEQYF. DNA for the CDR3: TGTGCCAGCAGTGAATGGTCCGGCAGGACCTACGAGCAGTACTTC.

This clonotype was detected many times. This rearrangement joins TRBV5-1 to TRBJ2-3, with TRBD2 identical over 9 bases. Germline loops: CDR1 SGHRS, CDR2 YFSETQ. CDR3 length: 16 residues. V dropped 3 bases and J dropped 2; count of bases not matched to a gene: 7. CDR3 sequence: CASSSLSGGNTDTQYF. CDR3 sequence (DNA): TGCGCCAGCAGCTCCCTCAGCGGGGGGAACACAGATACGCAGTATTTT.

The chain has TRBV20-1 and TRBJ2-3; 7 nucleotides match TRBD2. Germline CDR1 is DFQATT and CDR2 is SNEGSKA (reference sequence). V dropped 6 bases and J dropped 4; count of bases not matched to a gene: 1. The CDR3 is 11 residues long. CDR3 protein: CSAGGADTQYF. For the CDR3, the DNA is TGCAGTGCGGGGGGGGCAGATACGCAGTATTTT.